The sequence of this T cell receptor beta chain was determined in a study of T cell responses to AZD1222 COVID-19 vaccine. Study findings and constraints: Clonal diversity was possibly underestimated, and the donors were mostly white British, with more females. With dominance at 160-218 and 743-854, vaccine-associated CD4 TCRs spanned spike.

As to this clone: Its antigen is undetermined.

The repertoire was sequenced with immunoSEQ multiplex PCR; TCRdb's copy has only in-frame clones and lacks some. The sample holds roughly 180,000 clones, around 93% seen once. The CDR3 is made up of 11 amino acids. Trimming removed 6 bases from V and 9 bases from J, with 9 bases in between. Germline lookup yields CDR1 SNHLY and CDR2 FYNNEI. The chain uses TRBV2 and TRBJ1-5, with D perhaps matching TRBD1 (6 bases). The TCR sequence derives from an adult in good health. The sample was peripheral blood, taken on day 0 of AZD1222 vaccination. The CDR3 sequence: CASSPQGPQHF. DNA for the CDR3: TGTGCCAGCAGCCCACAGGGGCCCCAGCATTTT.